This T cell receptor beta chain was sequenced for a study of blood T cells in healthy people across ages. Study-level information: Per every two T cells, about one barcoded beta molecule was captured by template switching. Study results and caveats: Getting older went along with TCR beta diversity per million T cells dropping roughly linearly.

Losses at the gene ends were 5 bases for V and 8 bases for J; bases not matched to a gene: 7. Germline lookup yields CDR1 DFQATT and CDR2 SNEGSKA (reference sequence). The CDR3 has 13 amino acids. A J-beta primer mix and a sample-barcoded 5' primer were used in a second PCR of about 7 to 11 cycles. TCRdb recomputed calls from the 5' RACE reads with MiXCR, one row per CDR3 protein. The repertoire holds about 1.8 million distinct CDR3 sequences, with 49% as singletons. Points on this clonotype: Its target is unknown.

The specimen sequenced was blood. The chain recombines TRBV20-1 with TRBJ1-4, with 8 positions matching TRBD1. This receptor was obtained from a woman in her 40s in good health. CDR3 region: CSAAPGGEEKLFF. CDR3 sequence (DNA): TGCAGTGCTGCCCCAGGGGGCGAGGAAAAACTGTTTTTT.